The rows below give T cell receptor beta chains drawn from one sample of a study of patients and donors after allogeneic stem cell transplantation. TCRdb recomputed calls from the RT-PCR reads with MiXCR, one row per CDR3 protein. The table includes roughly 180,000 distinct CDR3 sequences, about 40% detected once. Sequencing used blood, either unsorted or a sorted T cell fraction (not recorded which). Receptors originate from a human donor who was either an allogeneic HSCT recipient or a stem cell or donor lymphocyte infusion donor (not recorded which). It is not recorded whose cells these are; they may come from a transplant donor. CDR3s include the opening cysteine and the closing phenylalanine or tryptophan. The D gene is left open where the match is weak. Size values are once, few and many counts, or a class for expanded clones, and some rows have none.

D: TRBD2
J: TRBJ2-5
V: TRBV4-1
size: once
length: 15
CDR3: CASSPLAGVFETQYF
DNA: TGCGCCAGCAGCCCGCTAGCGGGAGTTTTTGAGACCCAGTACTTC

D: .
J: TRBJ2-1
V: TRBV7-7
size: .
length: 13
CDR3: CASSLGAGAEQFF
DNA: TGTGCCAGCAGCTTAGGGGCGGGGGCTGAGCAGTTCTTC

D: .
J: TRBJ2-3
V: TRBV24-1
size: .
length: 11
CDR3: CATRTADTQYF
DNA: TGTGCCACTCGGACAGCAGATACGCAGTATTTT

D: TRBD1
J: TRBJ1-2
V: TRBV20-1
size: .
length: 14
CDR3: CSAPYRGPFDGYTF
DNA: TGCAGTGCTCCCTACAGGGGCCCTTTTGATGGCTACACCTTC

D: .
J: TRBJ1-2
V: TRBV6-5
size: few
length: 19
CDR3: CASSYSSSPFDGVSRGYTF
DNA: TGTGCCAGCAGTTACTCGAGCTCTCCCTTTGACGGAGTCTCGAGGGGCTACACCTTC

D: TRBD1
J: TRBJ1-2
V: TRBV12-3/TRBV12-4
size: .
length: 15
CDR3: CASFAPRGQDYGYTF
DNA: TGTGCCAGCTTCGCTCCGCGCGGACAGGACTATGGCTACACCTTC

D: .
J: TRBJ1-6
V: TRBV7-2
size: once
length: 18
CDR3: CASSPPVPGTRINSPLHF
DNA: TGTGCCAGCAGCCCGCCTGTCCCAGGGACAAGGATTAATTCACCCCTCCACTTT

D: .
J: TRBJ2-3
V: TRBV18
size: .
length: 17
CDR3: CASSPPERPISTDTQYF
DNA: TGTGCCAGCTCACCACCGGAGAGACCCATCAGCACAGATACGCAGTATTTT

D: TRBD2
J: TRBJ2-1
V: TRBV7-2
size: .
length: 15
CDR3: CASSLELAGGNEQFF
DNA: TGTGCCAGCAGCTTAGAACTAGCGGGAGGTAATGAGCAGTTCTTC

D: TRBD2
J: TRBJ2-1
V: TRBV4-3
size: .
length: 18
CDR3: CASSQDLAGLVQESEQFF
DNA: TGCGCCAGCAGCCAAGATCTCGCCGGACTAGTTCAGGAGAGTGAGCAGTTCTTC

D: .
J: TRBJ1-5
V: TRBV28
size: .
length: 14
CDR3: CASSLGPFDQPQHF
DNA: TGTGCCAGCAGTTTAGGACCTTTTGATCAGCCCCAGCATTTT

D: .
J: TRBJ1-5
V: TRBV12-3/TRBV12-4
size: .
length: 13
CDR3: CASSPGGGQPQHF
DNA: TGTGCCAGCAGTCCCGGGGGAGGGCAGCCCCAGCATTTT

D: .
J: TRBJ1-5
V: TRBV7-2
size: few
length: 14
CDR3: CASSFGSGNQPQHF
DNA: TGTGCCAGCAGCTTCGGGTCGGGCAATCAGCCCCAGCATTTT

D: TRBD2
J: TRBJ2-1
V: TRBV20-1
size: .
length: 15
CDR3: CSAPSSGRVNNEQFF
DNA: TGCAGTGCTCCTTCGAGCGGGAGGGTGAACAATGAGCAGTTCTTC

D: .
J: TRBJ2-7
V: TRBV20-1
size: .
length: 12
CDR3: CSASTRAPEQYF
DNA: TGCAGTGCTTCCACCCGCGCCCCCGAGCAGTACTTC

D: TRBD1
J: TRBJ2-7
V: TRBV28
size: .
length: 15
CDR3: CASCFSGQPACEQYF
DNA: TGTGCCAGCTGCTTCTCGGGACAGCCAGCCTGCGAGCAGTACTTC

D: .
J: TRBJ1-4
V: TRBV20-1
size: .
length: 13
CDR3: CSAGAPGEEKLFF
DNA: TGCAGTGCTGGAGCTCCCGGGGAAGAAAAACTGTTTTTT

D: TRBD2
J: TRBJ2-3
V: TRBV12-3/TRBV12-4
size: .
length: 16
CDR3: CASSLSSGRFTDTQYF
DNA: TGTGCCAGCAGCCTTTCGAGCGGGAGGTTCACAGATACGCAGTATTTT

D: .
J: TRBJ2-1
V: TRBV4-2
size: .
length: 16
CDR3: CASSQDLAVSYNEQFF
DNA: TGTGCCAGCAGCCAAGATCTGGCGGTTTCCTACAATGAGCAGTTCTTC

D: .
J: TRBJ1-2
V: TRBV7-9
size: few
length: 15
CDR3: CASSRWQGRDYGYTF
DNA: TGTGCCAGCAGCCGTTGGCAGGGGCGGGACTATGGCTACACCTTC

D: TRBD1
J: TRBJ2-6
V: TRBV29-1
size: .
length: 18
CDR3: CSVESTGGSPSGANVLTF
DNA: TGCAGCGTTGAGTCGACAGGGGGATCCCCATCTGGGGCCAACGTCCTGACTTTC

D: .
J: TRBJ2-2
V: TRBV28
size: .
length: 16
CDR3: CASGRPGVDITGELFF
DNA: TGTGCCAGTGGGAGACCGGGAGTCGATATAACCGGGGAGCTGTTTTTT

D: TRBD1
J: TRBJ2-7
V: TRBV15
size: once
length: 14
CDR3: CATTSRQGVHEQYF
DNA: TGTGCCACCACCTCTAGACAGGGGGTCCACGAGCAGTACTTC

D: .
J: TRBJ2-5
V: TRBV7-9
size: .
length: 16
CDR3: CASSFRAAMYQETQYF
DNA: TGTGCCAGCAGCTTCCGGGCAGCTATGTACCAAGAGACCCAGTACTTC

D: .
J: TRBJ2-3
V: TRBV29-1
size: .
length: 11
CDR3: CSVGGPDTQYF
DNA: TGCAGCGTTGGGGGGCCAGATACGCAGTATTTT

D: TRBD2
J: TRBJ2-7
V: TRBV4-3
size: few
length: 17
CDR3: CASSQDRATSGNYEQYF
DNA: TGCGCCAGCAGCCAAGATCGCGCGACTAGCGGGAACTACGAGCAGTACTTC

D: TRBD1
J: TRBJ1-2
V: TRBV12-3/TRBV12-4
size: .
length: 16
CDR3: CASSLEGTGGGDGYTF
DNA: TGTGCCAGCAGTTTAGAGGGGACAGGGGGCGGTGATGGCTACACCTTC

D: .
J: TRBJ1-6
V: TRBV27
size: few
length: 14
CDR3: CASSKGKDNSPLHF
DNA: TGTGCCAGCAGCAAAGGCAAAGACAATTCACCCCTCCACTTT

D: TRBD2
J: TRBJ2-1
V: TRBV6-5
size: .
length: 14
CDR3: CASSYSGLGDEQFF
DNA: TGTGCCAGCAGTTACTCGGGACTAGGCGATGAGCAGTTCTTC

D: .
J: TRBJ2-1
V: TRBV7-6
size: few
length: 14
CDR3: CASSLAGILNEQFF
DNA: TGTGCCAGCAGCTTAGCAGGGATTTTAAATGAGCAGTTCTTC

D: .
J: TRBJ1-2
V: TRBV9
size: .
length: 14
CDR3: CASSTSQGLNGYTF
DNA: TGTGCCAGCAGCACCTCACAGGGACTTAACGGCTACACCTTC